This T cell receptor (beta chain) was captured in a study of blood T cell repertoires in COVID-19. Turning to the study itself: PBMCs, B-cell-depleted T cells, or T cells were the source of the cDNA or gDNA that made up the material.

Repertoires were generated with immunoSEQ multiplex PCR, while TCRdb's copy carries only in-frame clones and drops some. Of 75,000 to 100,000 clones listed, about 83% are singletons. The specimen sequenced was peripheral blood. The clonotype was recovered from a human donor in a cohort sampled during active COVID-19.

CDR3 coding DNA: TGTGCCAGCAGCCGTACCGGACTGGGACAGGCGTTCTCTGGGGCCAACGTCCTGACTTTC. It specifies CASSRTGLGQAFSGANVLTF. The genes are TRBV27 and TRBJ2-6, with TRBD1 matching 8 bases. Unmatched junction bases numbered 16, after V lost 6 bases and J lost 0 bases. This CDR3 has 20 amino acids. Per germline, CDR1 MNHEY and CDR2 SMNVEV (reference sequence).